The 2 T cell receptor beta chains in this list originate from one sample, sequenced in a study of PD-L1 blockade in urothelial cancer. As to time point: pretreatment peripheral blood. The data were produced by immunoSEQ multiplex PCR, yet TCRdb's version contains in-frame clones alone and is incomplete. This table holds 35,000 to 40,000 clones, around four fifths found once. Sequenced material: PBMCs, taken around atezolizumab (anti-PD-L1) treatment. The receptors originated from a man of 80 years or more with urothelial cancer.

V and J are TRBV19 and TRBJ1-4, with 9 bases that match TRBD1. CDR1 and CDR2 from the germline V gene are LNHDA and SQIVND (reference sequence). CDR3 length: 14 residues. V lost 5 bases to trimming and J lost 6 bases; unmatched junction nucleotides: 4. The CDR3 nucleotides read TGTGCCAGTAGTCCGGGACAGGGTTATGAAAAACTGTTTTTT. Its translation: CASSPGQGYEKLFF.

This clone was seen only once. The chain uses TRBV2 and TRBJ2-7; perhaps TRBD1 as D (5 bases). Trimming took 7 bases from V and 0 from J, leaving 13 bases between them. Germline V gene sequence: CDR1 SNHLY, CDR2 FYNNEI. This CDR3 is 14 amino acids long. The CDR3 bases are TGTGCCAGCATAAGGGGCTTTAGCTCCTACGAGCAGTACTTC. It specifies CASIRGFSSYEQYF. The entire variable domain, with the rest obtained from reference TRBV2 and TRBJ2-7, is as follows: EPEVTQTPSHQVTQMGQEVILRCVPISNHLYFYWYRQILGQKVEFLVSFYNNEISEKSEIFDDQFSVERPDGSNFTLKIRSTKLEDSAMYFCASIRGFSSYEQYFGPGTRLTVT.